Included here is one TCR beta chain sequence, with context. Which antigen it targets is not known. No base-level quality is on record; no much larger clone is a single base apart. TCRbeta CDR3 regions were amplified from genomic DNA using the immunoSEQ Assay, a bias-controlled multiplex PCR. From the authors' description of their analysis: Nucleated cell counts per sample were estimated from amplification of reference gene primers within the assay. To quantify the absolute abundance of each unique TCRbeta CDR3 rearrangement, sequence reads were collapsed and filtered. For each sample, productive Simpson clonality was calculated as the square root of Simpson's diversity index across productive rearrangements. TCRdb obtained this table from immuneACCESS and retained in-frame rearrangements with V and J assigned. These tables miss some clones; where compared with another copy, unresolved V genes account for less than half of the shortfall, and the remainder is unexplained. V and J calls and clone size are copied from that table; D and trimming were computed from the DNA. The sample contains 100,000 to 150,000 clones, 55% to 75% of them found a single time. The ten biggest clones cover roughly 2% of the sample.

Compared with germline, V lacks 0 bases and J lacks 6 bases; bases without a gene match: 2. The CDR3 measures 15 amino acids from cysteine to phenylalanine. Only the CDR3 part of the read is kept: 45 bases, read in frame from the first base. For CDR1 and CDR2, the germline V gene (reference sequence) lists SEHNR and FQNEAQ. These data come from a study of blood T cell repertoires in COVID-19 (dated by TCRdb to between 2020 and 2021). Concerning the study at large: The collaborator samples originated in the United States, Italy and Spain and spanned the acute and convalescent phases of COVID-19. The material from the prospective study consisted of cDNA or gDNA derived from T cells, B-cell-depleted T cells, or PBMCs. Deeply sampled blood TCRbeta repertoires from subjects exposed to, actively infected with, or recovered from COVID-19 were included in the dataset. A freely available public database, intended as a resource for researchers studying the immune response to SARS-CoV-2, is where the repertoires were released. The samples were drawn from the first 160 participants of the ongoing ImmuneRACE study and from 1,254 subjects provided by 6 global collaborators. The sample metadata nearly always contained a de-identified subject ID, COVID-19 status, age in years and sex. HLA class I and class II types, where available, came from metadata supplied by the sample provider rather than from assay-based typing. Findings and caveats that apply to the study as a whole: The quantity of clinical and demographic metadata differed by source and by participant and was supplied without curation.

Each collaborating institution followed its own protocols to collect whole blood in K2EDTA tubes. For TCRbeta analysis, collaborators shipped samples in one of three forms: frozen whole blood, isolated PBMCs, or DNA extracted from either of those sample types. The sequence derives from an older woman with acute or convalescent COVID-19. The chain employs TRBV7-9 and TRBJ1-2; 12 junctional bases match TRBD1. Sequencing input: peripheral blood. For the CDR3, the sequence is CASSLAGQGADGYTF. The nucleotide sequence is given as TGTGCCAGCAGCTTAGCGGGACAGGGGGCAGATGGCTACACCTTC.